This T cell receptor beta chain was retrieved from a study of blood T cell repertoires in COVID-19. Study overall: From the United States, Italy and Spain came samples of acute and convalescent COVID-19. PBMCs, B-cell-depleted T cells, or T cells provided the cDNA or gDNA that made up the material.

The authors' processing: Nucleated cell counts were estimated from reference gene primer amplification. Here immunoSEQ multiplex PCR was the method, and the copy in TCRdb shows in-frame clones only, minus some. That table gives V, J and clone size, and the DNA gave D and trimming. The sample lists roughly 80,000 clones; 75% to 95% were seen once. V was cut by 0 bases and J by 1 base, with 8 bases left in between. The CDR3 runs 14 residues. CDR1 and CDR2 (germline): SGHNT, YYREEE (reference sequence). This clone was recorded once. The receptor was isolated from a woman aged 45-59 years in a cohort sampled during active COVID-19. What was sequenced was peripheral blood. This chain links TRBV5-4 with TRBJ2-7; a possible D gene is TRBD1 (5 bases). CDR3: CASSLGQLSYEQYF. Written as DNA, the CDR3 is TGTGCCAGCAGCTTGGGACAGCTATCCTACGAGCAGTACTTC. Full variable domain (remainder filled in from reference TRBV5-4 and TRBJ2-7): ETGVTQSPTHLIKTRGQQVTLRCSSQSGHNTVSWYQQALGQGPQFIFQYYREEENGRGNFPPRFSGLQFPNYSSELNVNALELDDSALYLCASSLGQLSYEQYFGPGTRLTVT.